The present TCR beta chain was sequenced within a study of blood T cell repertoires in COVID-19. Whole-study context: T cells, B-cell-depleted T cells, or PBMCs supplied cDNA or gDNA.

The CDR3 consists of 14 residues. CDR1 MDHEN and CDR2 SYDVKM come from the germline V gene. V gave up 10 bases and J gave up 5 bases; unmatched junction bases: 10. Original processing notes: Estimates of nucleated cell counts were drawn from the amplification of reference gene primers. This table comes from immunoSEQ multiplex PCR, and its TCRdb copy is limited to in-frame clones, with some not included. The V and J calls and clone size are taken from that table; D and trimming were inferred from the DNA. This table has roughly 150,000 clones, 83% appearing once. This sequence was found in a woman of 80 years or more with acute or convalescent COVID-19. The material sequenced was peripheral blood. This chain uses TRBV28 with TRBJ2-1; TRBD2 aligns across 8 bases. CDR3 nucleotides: TGTGCCACCGACCGGGGGGGCAGAAACAATGAGCAGTTCTTC. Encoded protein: CATDRGGRNNEQFF.